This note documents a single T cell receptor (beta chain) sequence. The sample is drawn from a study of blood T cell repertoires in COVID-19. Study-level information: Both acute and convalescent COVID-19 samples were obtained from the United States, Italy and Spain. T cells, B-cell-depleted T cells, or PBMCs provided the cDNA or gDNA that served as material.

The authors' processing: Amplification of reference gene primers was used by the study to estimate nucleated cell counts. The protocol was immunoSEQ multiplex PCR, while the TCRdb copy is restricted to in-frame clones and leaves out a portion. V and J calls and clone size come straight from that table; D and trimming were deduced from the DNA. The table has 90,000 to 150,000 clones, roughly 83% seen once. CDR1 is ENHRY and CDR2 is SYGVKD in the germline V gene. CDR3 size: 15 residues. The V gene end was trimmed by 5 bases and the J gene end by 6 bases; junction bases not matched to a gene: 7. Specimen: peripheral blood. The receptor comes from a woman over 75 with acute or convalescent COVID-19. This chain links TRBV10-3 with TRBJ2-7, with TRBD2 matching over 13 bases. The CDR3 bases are TGTGCCATCAGTACACGGACTAGCGGGAGTGGCGAGCAGTACTTC. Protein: CAISTRTSGSGEQYF.